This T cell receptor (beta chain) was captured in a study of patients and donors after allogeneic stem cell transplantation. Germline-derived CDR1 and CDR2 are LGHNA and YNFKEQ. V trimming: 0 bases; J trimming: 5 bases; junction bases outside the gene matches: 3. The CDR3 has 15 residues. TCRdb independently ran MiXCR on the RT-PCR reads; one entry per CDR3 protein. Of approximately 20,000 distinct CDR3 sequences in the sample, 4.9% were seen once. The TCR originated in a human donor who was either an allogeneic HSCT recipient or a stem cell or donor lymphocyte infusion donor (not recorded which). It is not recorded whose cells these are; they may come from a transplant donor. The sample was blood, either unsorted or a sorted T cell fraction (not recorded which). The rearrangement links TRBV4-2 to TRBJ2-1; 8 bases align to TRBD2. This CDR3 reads CASSQDRREDNEQFF. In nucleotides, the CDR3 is TGTGCCAGCAGCCAAGATCGGCGGGAGGACAATGAGCAGTTCTTC.